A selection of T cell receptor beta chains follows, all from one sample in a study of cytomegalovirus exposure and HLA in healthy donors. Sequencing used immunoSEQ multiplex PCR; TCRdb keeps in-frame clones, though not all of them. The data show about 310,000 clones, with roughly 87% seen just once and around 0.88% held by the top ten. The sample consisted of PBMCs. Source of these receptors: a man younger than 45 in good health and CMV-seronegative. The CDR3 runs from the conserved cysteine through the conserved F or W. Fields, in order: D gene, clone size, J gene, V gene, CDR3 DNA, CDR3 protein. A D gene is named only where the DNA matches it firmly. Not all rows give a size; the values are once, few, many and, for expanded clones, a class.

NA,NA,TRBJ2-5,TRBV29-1,TGCAGCGTTGGACAGGTAATAGGAGAGACCCAGTACTTC,CSVGQVIGETQYF
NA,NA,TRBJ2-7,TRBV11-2,TGTGCCAGCAGCGCGCCGGGAGTTTCCTACGAGCAGTACTTC,CASSAPGVSYEQYF
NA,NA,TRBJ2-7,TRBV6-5,TGTGCCACCAAGACCCCACAGGGATACGAGCAGTACTTC,CATKTPQGYEQYF
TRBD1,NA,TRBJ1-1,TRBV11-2,TGTGCCAGCAGCTTGGGACAGCAGAACACTGAAGCTTTCTTT,CASSLGQQNTEAFF
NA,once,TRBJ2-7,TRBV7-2,TGTGCCAGCAGCCCCCCGGGCGGGCCCTACGAGCAGTACTTC,CASSPPGGPYEQYF
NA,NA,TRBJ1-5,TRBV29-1,TGCAGCGTTGGACAGAATAGCAATCAGCCCCAGCATTTT,CSVGQNSNQPQHF
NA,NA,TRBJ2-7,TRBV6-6,TGTGCCAGCAGTTACGGGCAAGGCACCCACGAGCAGTACTTC,CASSYGQGTHEQYF
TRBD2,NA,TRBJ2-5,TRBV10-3,TGTGCCATCAGTCCCAGGACTAGCGGAGAGACCCAGTACTTC,CAISPRTSGETQYF
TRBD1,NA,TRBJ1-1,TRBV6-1,TGTGCCAGCACCTGGGACAGGGTGAACACTGAAGCTTTCTTT,CASTWDRVNTEAFF
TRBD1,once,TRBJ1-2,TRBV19,TGTGCCAGTAGTGGACCGGGACAGGGGAACTATGGCTACACCTTC,CASSGPGQGNYGYTF
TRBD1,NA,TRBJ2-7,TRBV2,TGTGCCAGCAGTGAATCATTGGGGGGGACAGGGAATCCCTACGAGCAGTACTTC,CASSESLGGTGNPYEQYF
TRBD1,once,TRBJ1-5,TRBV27,TGTGCCAGCAGAGGGGGCGTTTGGAGCAATCAGCCCCAGCATTTT,CASRGGVWSNQPQHF
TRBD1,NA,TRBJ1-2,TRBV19,TGTGCCAGTAGTACGGAGATAGGAGGGGGCCTAACGGGCTACACCTTC,CASSTEIGGGLTGYTF